This T cell receptor (beta chain) derives from a study of T cell responses to AZD1222 COVID-19 vaccine. TCRdb keeps only in-frame clones here, not all; method: immunoSEQ multiplex PCR. This sample has over 100,000 clones, with around 90% found just once. Study-wide results and limits: Unmutated variant regions are reportedly targeted by nearly half of spike-specific TCRs.

This CDR3 contains 13 residues. Germline trimming cut 6 bases from V and 8 bases from J; bases unmatched to any gene: 9. Germline lookup yields CDR1 SQVTM and CDR2 ANQGSEA. This clone was counted a single time. The antigen remains undetermined. Sequenced material: peripheral blood, taken on day 0 of AZD1222 vaccination. J is TRBJ2-2 and V is TRBV29-1; 7 bases line up with TRBD1. The sequence came from an adult in good health. The CDR3 protein is CSVGQRLRGELFF. The CDR3 coding sequence is TGCAGCGTGGGACAGCGACTGCGTGGGGAGCTGTTTTTT.